What follows are 9 T cell receptor beta chains derived from one specimen sequenced in a study of CD8 T cells in ankylosing spondylitis. General study results and limits: Seemingly characteristic of ankylosing spondylitis blood was a TCR beta motif consisting of fewer than 10 highly homologous variants.

These receptors have no known antigen. TCRdb used MiXCR to reprocess the 5' RACE reads, holding one entry per CDR3 protein. The table includes approximately 540,000 distinct CDR3 sequences, 9.5% to 15% detected once. Sequencing was performed on blood, either unsorted or a sorted T cell fraction (not recorded which). The source is a male donor with ankylosing spondylitis.

This clonotype was counted at least ten times. The rearrangement links TRBV29-1 to TRBJ2-2, with D unresolved. This CDR3 is built from 12 residues. The V gene's germline CDR1 is SQVTM and CDR2 ANQGSEA. Trimming removed 7 bases at V and 1 base at J, with 7 bases between. The CDR3 loop reads CSARQNTGELFF. The CDR3, as DNA: TGCAGCGCTAGACAGAACACCGGGGAGCTGTTTTTT.

This clonotype was seen a handful of times. The chain is built from TRBV6-2 or TRBV6-3 and TRBJ1-1, with D possibly matching TRBD1 (5 bases). The CDR3 sequence is 16 residues long. Between the trimmed V and J ends, which lost 5 bases and 5 bases, there was a span of 21 bases. From germline, CDR1 is MNHEY and CDR2 SVGEGT. CDR3 nucleotides: TGTGCCAGCAGTAGATCGGGGCAGGGAGGAAGAACTGAAGCTTTCTTT. Amino acid sequence: CASSRSGQGGRTEAFF.

The table lists this clonotype with a few counts. This chain links TRBV6-5 with TRBJ2-1; D may be TRBD2 (5 bases). The CDR3 spans 13 residues. V lost 0 bases to trimming and J lost 7 bases, with 7 bases between them. In germline, CDR1 is MNHEY, CDR2 SVGAGI. In nucleotides, the CDR3 is TGTGCCAGCAGTTACTCAAGGACTAATGAGCAGTTCTTC. It translates to CASSYSRTNEQFF.

Ten or more counts support this clonotype. Written as DNA, the CDR3 is TGTGCCACCAGTGACCCGACTAGCGGAGCCCACAATGAGCAGTTCTTC. It codes for CATSDPTSGAHNEQFF. The chain couples TRBV24-1 to TRBJ2-1; 9 bases align to TRBD2. Germline V CDR1 and CDR2: KGHDR, SFDVKD. The CDR3 runs 16 residues. The V gene end was trimmed by 4 bases and the J gene end by 5 bases; junction bases not matched to a gene: 8.

The J gene is TRBJ2-1, the V gene TRBV18; the match to TRBD1 covers 9 bases. Germline CDR1 and CDR2: KGHSH and LQKENI. CDR3 length: 14 amino acids. Losses at the gene ends were 3 bases for V and 7 bases for J; bases not matched to a gene: 4. The DNA for the CDR3 is TGTGCCAGCTCACCCTCGACAGGGGGGAATGAGCAGTTCTTC. Its translation: CASSPSTGGNEQFF.

This clonotype was found a few times. The gene calls are TRBV11-2 and TRBJ2-7; D is uncertain. In germline, CDR1 is SGHAT, CDR2 FQNNGV. V was shortened by 0 bases and J by 5 bases, with 11 bases between the two germline ends. CDR3 size: 14 residues. The CDR3 bases are TGTGCCAGCAGCTTAGATCAAGGGTGGGACGAGCAGTACGTC. Translating gives CASSLDQGWDEQYV.

This clonotype was counted at least ten times. The V gene is TRBV7-2, the J gene TRBJ2-1, with TRBD2 matching over 11 bases. J was trimmed by 10 bases and V by 5 bases; bases with no gene match: 16. The CDR3 runs 17 residues. Germline V gives CDR1 SGHTA, CDR2 FQGNSA. The CDR3, as DNA: TGTGCCAGCAGCCCCCGGAGACTAGCGGGGCCCACAATCGAGCAGTTCTTC. As protein: CASSPRRLAGPTIEQFF.

This clonotype was recorded a few times. The V gene is TRBV2, the J gene TRBJ1-1, with D unclear. V was cut by 5 bases and J by 1 base, with 11 bases left in between. Germline V gives CDR1 SNHLY, CDR2 FYNNEI. There are 14 residues in the CDR3. DNA for the CDR3: TGTGCCAGCAGTCCATCGCCAGGGAACACTGAAGCTTTCTTT. Its translation: CASSPSPGNTEAFF. Supplemented by reference TRBV2 and TRBJ1-1, the full variable domain reads EPEVTQTPSHQVTQMGQEVILRCVPISNHLYFYWYRQILGQKVEFLVSFYNNEISEKSEIFDDQFSVERPDGSNFTLKIRSTKLEDSAMYFCASSPSPGNTEAFFGQGTRLTVV.

A few counts support this clonotype. The rearrangement links TRBV3-1 to TRBJ1-2; no clear D gene. Germline values: CDR1 LGHDT, CDR2 YNNKEL (reference sequence). V was clipped by 4 bases and J by 8 bases, with 14 bases between them. The CDR3 totals 13 residues. The CDR3 sequence: CASSPPIGRGYTF. The DNA for the CDR3 is TGTGCCAGCAGCCCTCCTATAGGGAGGGGCTACACCTTC. The complete variable domain, with remaining parts taken from reference TRBV3-1 and TRBJ1-2, reads DTAVSQTPKYLVTQMGNDKSIKCEQNLGHDTMYWYKQDSKKFLKIMFSYNNKELIINETVPNRFSPKSPDKAHLNLHINSLELGDSAVYFCASSPPIGRGYTFGSGTRLTVV.